One and the same sample provided the 3 T cell receptor beta chains below, sequenced in a study of control samples from healthy donors and cancer patients (dated by TCRdb to the early 2020s). To prepare the library, the immunoSEQ multiplex PCR assay was applied. Not all clones reach the TCRdb copy of this immuneACCESS table, which keeps in-frame sequences only. Checked studies attribute under half of the gap to unresolved V genes and leave the rest unexplained. In this sample the table shows 90,000 to 110,000 clones, over 75% of which occur a single time. The ten most abundant clones make up 4.4% of the sample. The sequenced sample was blood. The origin of the receptors is a human donor in good health. The donor label of this sample is uncertain.

The chain uses TRBV25-1 and TRBJ2-7; 9 bases agree with TRBD1. The CDR3 loop spans 14 amino acids. Unmatched junction bases numbered 4, after V lost 4 bases and J lost 3 bases. Germline V gene sequence: CDR1 MGHDK, CDR2 SYGVNS. CDR3 loop: CASSARDRDYEQYF. The CDR3 DNA reads as TGTGCCAGCAGTGCCCGGGACAGGGACTACGAGCAGTACTTC.

The J gene is TRBJ2-1, the V gene TRBV5-4; TRBD2 aligns across 15 bases. Per germline, CDR1 SGHNT and CDR2 YYREEE (reference sequence). This CDR3 has 15 residues. J lost 11 bases, V lost 6 bases, and 9 bases had no gene match. CDR3 amino acids: CASNPGGLAGGQQFF. Written as DNA, the CDR3 is TGTGCCAGCAACCCCGGAGGACTAGCGGGGGGGCAGCAGTTCTTC.

This rearrangement joins TRBV19 to TRBJ1-2; D remains unclear. In germline, CDR1 is LNHDA, CDR2 SQIVND (reference sequence). CDR3 length equals 14 residues. V lost 5 bases, J lost 4 bases, and 14 bases lay in between. CDR3 in DNA: TGTGCCAGTAGTCCTCGGGCCGACTCCTATGGCTACACCTTC. It specifies CASSPRADSYGYTF.